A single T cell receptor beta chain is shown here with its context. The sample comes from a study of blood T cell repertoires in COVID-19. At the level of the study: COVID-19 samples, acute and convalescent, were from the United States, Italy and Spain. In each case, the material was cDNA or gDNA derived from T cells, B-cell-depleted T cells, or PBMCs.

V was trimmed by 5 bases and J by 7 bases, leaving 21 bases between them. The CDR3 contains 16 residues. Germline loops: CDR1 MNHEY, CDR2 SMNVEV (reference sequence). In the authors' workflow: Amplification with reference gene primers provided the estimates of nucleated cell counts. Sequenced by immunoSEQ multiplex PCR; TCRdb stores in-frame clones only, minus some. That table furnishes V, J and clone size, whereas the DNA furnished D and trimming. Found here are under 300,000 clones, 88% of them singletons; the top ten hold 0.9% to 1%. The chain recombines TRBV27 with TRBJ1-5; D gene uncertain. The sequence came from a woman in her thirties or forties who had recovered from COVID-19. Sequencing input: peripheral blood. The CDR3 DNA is TGTGCCAGCAGTCCCCGGGAAAGGTCCCGCCACCAGCCCCAGCATTTT. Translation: CASSPRERSRHQPQHF.